These 29 T cell receptor beta chains were sequenced from one sample in a study of Graves' ophthalmopathy and Graves' hyperthyroidism. Amplification targeted the TCR beta CDR3 regions, with RNA transcripts as the source material. Second-round multiplex PCR followed a first-round RT-PCR using HTBI primers. Using its own MiXCR run on the multiplex PCR reads, TCRdb lists one record per CDR3 protein. The sample lists hundreds of thousands of distinct CDR3 sequences, around 40% occurring once. The specimen sequenced was peripheral blood. These receptors were taken from an adult man with Graves' ophthalmopathy.

This sequence joins TRBV19 and TRBJ2-3; D possibly corresponds to TRBD2 (5 bases). The CDR3 is 14 residues long. V lost 7 bases and J 2 bases, leaving 13 bases between the germline ends. From germline, CDR1 is LNHDA and CDR2 SQIVND (reference sequence). The CDR3 DNA is TGTGCCAGTAAGCCTCCCGGGATCACAGATACGCAGTATTTT. It specifies CASKPPGITDTQYF.

The chain links TRBV25-1 to TRBJ2-7; TRBD2 matches 7 bases. The V gene end was trimmed by 8 bases and the J gene end by 6 bases; junction bases not matched to a gene: 10. Germline CDR1 and CDR2: MGHDK and SYGVNS. This CDR3 has 13 amino acids. CDR3 DNA: TGTGCCAGCGTTGAAGGGCCGGGGGGCGAGCAGTACTTC. Protein sequence: CASVEGPGGEQYF.

This clonotype was observed a few times. The gene calls are TRBV24-1 and TRBJ2-2, with D uncertain. Germline V gene data show CDR1 as KGHDR and CDR2 as SFDVKD. The CDR3 has 14 amino acids. The V gene lost 0 bases and the J gene lost 5 bases, with 6 bases spanning the gap. The CDR3 protein is CATSDLQGTGELFF. CDR3 in DNA: TGTGCCACCAGTGATTTGCAAGGGACCGGGGAGCTGTTTTTT.

This clonotype occurred a few times. The junction and the germline gene differ at one end; a read error may be behind it. The V call is TRBV6-1, the J call TRBJ1-5; 7 nucleotides agree with TRBD1. CDR1 and CDR2 (germline): MNHNS, SASEGT. This CDR3 spans 16 amino acids. The CDR3 reads CASREGTARGNQPQHF. CDR3 nucleotide sequence: TGTGCCAGCAGGGAAGGGACAGCTCGAGGGAATCAGCCCCAGCATTTT.

This clonotype came up a few times. The chain uses TRBV19 and TRBJ1-5; D is perhaps TRBD1 (6 bases). Germline V gene data show CDR1 as LNHDA and CDR2 as SQIVND (reference sequence). The CDR3 has 14 amino acids. Trimming removed 3 bases from V and 5 bases from J, with 11 bases in between. The CDR3 is CASSMDSFDQPQHF. CDR3 nucleotides: TGTGCCAGTAGTATGGACAGTTTTGATCAGCCCCAGCATTTT. Variable domain in full (rest from reference TRBV19 and TRBJ1-5): DGGITQSPKYLFRKEGQNVTLSCEQNLNHDAMYWYRQDPGQGLRLIYYSQIVNDFQKGDIAEGYSVSREKKESFPLTVTSAQKNPTAFYLCASSMDSFDQPQHFGDGTRLSIL.

There are many counts of this clonotype. This chain connects TRBV20-1 to TRBJ1-1, with D perhaps matching TRBD1 (5 bases). Looked up from germline, CDR1 is DFQATT and CDR2 is SNEGSKA (reference sequence). The CDR3 is 13 residues long. The CDR3 bases are TGCACCTCCGGAGGGGAGAGGGACACTGAAGCTTTCTTT. Amino acid sequence: CTSGGERDTEAFF.

This clonotype was picked up a small number of times. The chain uses TRBV20-1 and TRBJ2-7; 10 nucleotides align to TRBD2. V trimming: 6 bases; J trimming: 2 bases; junction bases outside the gene matches: 7. The CDR3 runs to 14 residues. Germline CDR1 and CDR2: DFQATT and SNEGSKA (reference sequence). CDR3 protein: CSALAGEGPYEQYF. Written as DNA, the CDR3 is TGCAGTGCGCTAGCGGGGGAAGGCCCCTACGAGCAGTACTTC.

This clonotype was detected ten times or more. The chain is built from TRBV19 and TRBJ1-5, with 12 bases aligning to TRBD1. The CDR3 totals 16 residues. The germline CDR1 and CDR2 sequences are LNHDA and SQIVND (reference sequence). V dropped 7 bases and J dropped 6; count of bases not matched to a gene: 10. This CDR3 is CASTLSGGQGAQPQHF. DNA of the CDR3: TGTGCCAGTACCCTCTCGGGGGGACAGGGGGCTCAGCCCCAGCATTTT.

The chain joins TRBV7-9 to TRBJ2-2; 9 nucleotides line up with TRBD1. Trimming took 1 base from V and 3 from J; bases not matched to a gene: 6. The V gene's germline CDR1 is SEHNR and CDR2 FQNEAQ (reference sequence). The CDR3 is 17 amino acids. CDR3 DNA sequence: TGTGCCAGCAGCTTAGACGCCCGGACAGGGGACACCGGGGAGCTGTTTTTT. Amino acid sequence: CASSLDARTGDTGELFF.

This clonotype was seen many times. The chain carries TRBV29-1 and TRBJ2-7; perhaps TRBD1 as D (5 bases). CDR1 SQVTM and CDR2 ANQGSEA come from the germline V gene. The CDR3 covers 13 residues. Trimming pared 1 base from V and 3 bases from J, leaving 10 bases between. The CDR3 protein is CSVEVRQYYEQYF. The CDR3 DNA follows: TGCAGCGTTGAAGTGCGACAGTACTACGAGCAGTACTTC.

This clonotype was observed at least ten times. The CDR3 sequence: CASSPGPSAFF. The CDR3 DNA is TGCGCCAGCAGTCCAGGGCCGTCAGCTTTCTTT. The gene calls are TRBV10-2 and TRBJ1-1, with TRBD1 as a possible D gene (5 bases). Looked up from germline, CDR1 is WSHSY and CDR2 is SAAADI. Trimming removed 5 bases from V and 10 bases from J, with 11 bases in between. The CDR3 consists of 11 residues.

This clonotype was counted many times. The chain links TRBV7-2 to TRBJ2-7, with 8 positions matching TRBD1. CDR1 is SGHTA, CDR2 FQGNSA, per germline. V lost 4 bases, J lost 6 bases, and 5 bases stayed unmatched. CDR3 length: 13 amino acids. In DNA, the CDR3 is TGTGCCAGCAGCTCCGGACAGGGTTTCGAGCAGTACTTC. Encoded protein: CASSSGQGFEQYF.

This clonotype occurred a few times. The chain uses TRBV10-2 and TRBJ2-2; 11 nucleotides line up with TRBD2. The CDR3 has 15 residues. The V segment lost 5 bases and the J segment 5 bases; nucleotides outside the gene matches: 4. CDR1 and CDR2 from the germline V gene are WSHSY and SAAADI. The CDR3 reads CASSIAGGPTGELFF. The CDR3 DNA is TGCGCCAGCAGTATAGCGGGGGGGCCAACCGGGGAGCTGTTTTTT.

This clonotype was picked up a small number of times. The chain uses TRBV4-1 and TRBJ2-5; unclear D gene. The CDR3 contains 14 residues. Germline V lookup: CDR1 MGHRA, CDR2 YSYEKL. V was clipped by 1 base and J by 2 bases, with 8 bases between them. The CDR3 DNA follows: TGCGCCAGCAGCCAAGTGATGGTTCAAGAGACCCAGTACTTC. Translation gives CASSQVMVQETQYF.

This clonotype was seen a handful of times. The genes are TRBV24-1 and TRBJ1-4; 7 bases map to TRBD1. The length of the CDR3 is 18 residues. The germline CDR1 and CDR2 sequences are KGHDR and SFDVKD. With V trimmed by 5 bases and J by 3 bases, 14 bases remained unmatched. As DNA, the CDR3 is TGTGCCACCAGTGTTGGCGTCAGGGGGTCTTCGGCTAATGAAAAACTGTTTTTT. It is translated as CATSVGVRGSSANEKLFF.

This clonotype was seen many times. The chain recombines TRBV20-1 with TRBJ2-5; D might be TRBD1 (6 bases). The germline gives CDR1 DFQATT, CDR2 SNEGSKA (reference sequence). The CDR3 sequence is 15 residues long. Deletions cut 1 base from V and 2 bases from J, with 14 bases between. CDR3 sequence reads: CSARGDRSRQETQYF. The CDR3 DNA reads as TGCAGTGCTAGAGGAGACAGGTCTAGGCAAGAGACCCAGTACTTC.

This clonotype was detected only a few times. The CDR3 DNA sequence: TGTGCCAGCCGAATCCTCTGGGAGCAGTACTTC. Protein product: CASRILWEQYF. The chain links TRBV2 to TRBJ2-7, with unresolved D. Germline CDR1 reads SNHLY; CDR2 reads FYNNEI. The CDR3 spans 11 residues. V dropped 8 bases and J dropped 7 bases, with 12 bases sitting between them.

This clonotype occurred many times. The genes are TRBV29-1 and TRBJ1-1; D is undetermined. Looked up from germline, CDR1 is SQVTM and CDR2 is ANQGSEA. The V and J ends lost 4 bases and 4 bases respectively, with 13 bases between them. The CDR3 length is 13 residues. CDR3 region: CSVATGRSTEAFF. CDR3 bases: TGCAGCGTTGCGACCGGGCGGAGCACTGAAGCTTTCTTT.

There are many counts of this clonotype. The chain has TRBV10-3 and TRBJ2-6; possible D gene TRBD1, 5 bases. Trimming shortened V by 2 bases and J by 0 bases, and 5 bases separated the two germline ends. From germline, CDR1 is ENHRY and CDR2 SYGVKD. The CDR3 consists of 15 residues. The CDR3 here is CAISEGASGANVLTF. CDR3 DNA: TGTGCCATCAGTGAGGGGGCCTCTGGGGCCAACGTCCTGACTTTC.

The V gene is TRBV7-2, the J gene TRBJ1-4; weak D call: TRBD1 (6 bases). This CDR3 is 15 amino acids long. V lost 5 bases to trimming and J lost 7 bases, with 17 bases between them. The germline V gene encodes CDR1 SGHTA and CDR2 FQGNSA. The chain's CDR3 is CASSQAGAQGEKLFF. As DNA, the CDR3 is TGTGCCAGCAGCCAAGCGGGGGCCCAGGGTGAAAAACTGTTTTTT.

To note about this clonotype: A single base separates this from a much larger clone, so it may be a read error. The chain recombines TRBV19 with TRBJ1-1, with TRBD1 matching 7 bases. The V gene's germline CDR1 is LNHDA and CDR2 SQIVND (reference sequence). The CDR3 sequence is 13 residues long. CDR3 protein: CAGSPTGVAEAFF. CDR3 bases: TGTGCCGGTAGTCCCACAGGGGTGGCTGAAGCTTTCTTT.

This clonotype has just a few counts. The chain joins TRBV7-2 to TRBJ2-7, with a tentative D call TRBD2 (5 bases). Germline V CDR1 and CDR2: SGHTA, FQGNSA. The CDR3 loop spans 15 amino acids. V shed 2 bases and J shed 2 bases, with 13 bases lying between them. The CDR3 reads CASSLSPLGPYEQYF. CDR3 DNA: TGTGCCAGCAGCTTATCCCCACTAGGGCCCTACGAGCAGTACTTC. The full variable domain, its missing parts supplied by reference TRBV7-2 and TRBJ2-7, is GAGVSQSPSNKVTEKGKDVELRCDPISGHTALYWYRQSLGQGLEFLIYFQGNSAPDKSGLPSDRFSAERTGGSVSTLTIQRTQQEDSAVYLCASSLSPLGPYEQYFGPGTRLTVT.

CDR3 coding DNA: TGCAGTGCTCTTCCCGGGACAGGGGCCTTTTTAGGAGAGACCCAGTACTTC. Translating gives CSALPGTGAFLGETQYF. This chain connects TRBV20-1 to TRBJ2-5; 10 bases map to TRBD1. J gave up 4 bases and V 5 bases, and 16 bases lay outside the gene matches. Germline CDR1 reads DFQATT; CDR2 reads SNEGSKA (reference sequence). The CDR3 loop spans 17 amino acids.

This clonotype occurred many times. J is TRBJ1-3 and V is TRBV6-6; TRBD1 aligns across 7 bases. CDR3 length: 14 residues. Germline V lookup: CDR1 MNHNY, CDR2 SVGAGI (reference sequence). The V segment lost 4 bases and the J segment 4 bases; nucleotides outside the gene matches: 4. CDR3 protein: CASSSLGQGNTIYF. The CDR3 region has the DNA TGTGCCAGCAGTTCCTTGGGACAGGGAAACACCATATATTTT.

This clonotype was counted ten times or more. V and J are TRBV25-1 and TRBJ2-5, with D maybe TRBD1 (6 bases). The CDR3 has 16 amino acids. Trimming cost V 2 bases and J 0 bases, with 13 bases left between them. Germline-derived CDR1 and CDR2 are MGHDK and SYGVNS. The CDR3 DNA follows: TGTGCCAGCAGTGAAAGGGGGAATCGGTACCAAGAGACCCAGTACTTC. Residues: CASSERGNRYQETQYF.

This clonotype was detected ten times or more. The chain carries TRBV2 and TRBJ1-2; the D is unclear. V was pared by 1 base and J by 2 bases, with 5 bases between. CDR1 and CDR2 from the germline V gene are SNHLY and FYNNEI. This CDR3 is built from 13 residues. The CDR3 here is CASSEGQNYGYTF. CDR3 sequence (DNA): TGTGCCAGCAGTGAAGGGCAAAACTATGGCTACACCTTC.

The chain couples TRBV2 to TRBJ1-1; D not resolved. CDR1 is SNHLY, CDR2 FYNNEI, per germline. V was cut by 6 bases and J by 4 bases, with 15 bases left in between. The CDR3 extends over 14 amino acids. CDR3 sequence reads: CASSLSSTSTEAFF. The CDR3 nucleotides read TGTGCCAGCAGCTTGTCAAGCACGAGCACTGAAGCTTTCTTT.

The CDR3, as DNA: TGCAGCGTTGGAAGGGTGGCAGGGACCACTGAAGCTTTCTTT. Translating gives CSVGRVAGTTEAFF. This sequence joins TRBV29-1 and TRBJ1-1; TRBD1 might be the D (5 bases). The V end lost 4 bases, the J end lost 4 bases, and 16 bases lay between the germline ends. The germline V gene has CDR1 SQVTM and CDR2 ANQGSEA. The length of the CDR3 is 14 residues. Filled out from reference TRBV29-1 and TRBJ1-1, the complete variable domain reads SAVISQKPSRDICQRGTSLTIQCQVDSQVTMMFWYRQQPGQSLTLIATANQGSEATYESGFVIDKFPISRPNLTFSTLTVSNMSPEDSSIYLCSVGRVAGTTEAFFGQGTRLTVV.

This clonotype was found many times. The rearrangement joins TRBV29-1 to TRBJ1-1, with TRBD1 matching 7 bases. V shed 4 bases and J 5 bases; nucleotides not matched to a gene: 4. CDR1 is SQVTM, CDR2 ANQGSEA, per germline. The CDR3 has 12 amino acids. The CDR3 loop reads CSVVTGVTEAFF. In DNA, the CDR3 is TGCAGCGTTGTAACAGGGGTTACTGAAGCTTTCTTT.